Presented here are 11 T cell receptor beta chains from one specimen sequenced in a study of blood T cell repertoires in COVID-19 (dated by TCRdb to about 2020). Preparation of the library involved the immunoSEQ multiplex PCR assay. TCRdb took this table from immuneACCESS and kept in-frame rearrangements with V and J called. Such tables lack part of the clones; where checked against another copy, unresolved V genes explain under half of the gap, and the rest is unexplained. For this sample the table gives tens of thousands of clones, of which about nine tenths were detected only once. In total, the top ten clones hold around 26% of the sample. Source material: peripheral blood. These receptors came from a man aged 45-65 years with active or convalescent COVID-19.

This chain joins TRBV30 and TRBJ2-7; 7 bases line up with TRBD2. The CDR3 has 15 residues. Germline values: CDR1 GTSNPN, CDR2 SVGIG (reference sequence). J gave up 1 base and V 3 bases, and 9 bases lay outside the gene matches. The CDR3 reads CAWSKGGARSYEQYF. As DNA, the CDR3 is TGTGCCTGGAGCAAGGGAGGGGCTCGATCCTACGAGCAGTACTTC.

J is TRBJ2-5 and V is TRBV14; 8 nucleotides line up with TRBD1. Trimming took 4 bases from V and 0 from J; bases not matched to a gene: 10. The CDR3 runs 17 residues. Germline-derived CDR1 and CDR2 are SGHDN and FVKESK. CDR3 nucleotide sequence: TGTGCCAGCAGCCCATTAGCGACAGGGGCGTACCAAGAGACCCAGTACTTC. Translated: CASSPLATGAYQETQYF.

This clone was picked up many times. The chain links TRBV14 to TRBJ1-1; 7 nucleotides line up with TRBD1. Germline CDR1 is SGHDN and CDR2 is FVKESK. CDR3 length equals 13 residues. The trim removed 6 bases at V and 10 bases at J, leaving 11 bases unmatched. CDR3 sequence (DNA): TGTGCCAGCAGTCCCAGACAGGGCCTTATAGCTTTCTTT. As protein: CASSPRQGLIAFF. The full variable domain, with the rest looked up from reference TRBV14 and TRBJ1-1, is EAGVTQFPSHSVIEKGQTVTLRCDPISGHDNLYWYRRVMGKEIKFLLHFVKESKQDESGMPNNRFLAERTGGTYSTLKVQPAELEDSGVYFCASSPRQGLIAFFGQGTRLTVV.

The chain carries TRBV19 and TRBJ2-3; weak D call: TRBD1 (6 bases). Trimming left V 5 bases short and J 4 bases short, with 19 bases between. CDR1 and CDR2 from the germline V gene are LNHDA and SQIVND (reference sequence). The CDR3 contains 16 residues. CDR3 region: CASSSLTRGFADTQYF. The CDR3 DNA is TGTGCCAGTAGTTCCCTAACCAGGGGTTTTGCAGATACGCAGTATTTT. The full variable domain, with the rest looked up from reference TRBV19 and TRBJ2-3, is DGGITQSPKYLFRKEGQNVTLSCEQNLNHDAMYWYRQDPGQGLRLIYYSQIVNDFQKGDIAEGYSVSREKKESFPLTVTSAQKNPTAFYLCASSSLTRGFADTQYFGPGTRLTVL.

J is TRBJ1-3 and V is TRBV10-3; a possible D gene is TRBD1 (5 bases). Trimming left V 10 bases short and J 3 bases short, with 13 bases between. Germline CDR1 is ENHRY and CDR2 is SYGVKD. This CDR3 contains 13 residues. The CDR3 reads CATGQGGGNTIYF. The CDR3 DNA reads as TGTGCCACCGGCCAGGGAGGTGGAAACACCATATATTTT.

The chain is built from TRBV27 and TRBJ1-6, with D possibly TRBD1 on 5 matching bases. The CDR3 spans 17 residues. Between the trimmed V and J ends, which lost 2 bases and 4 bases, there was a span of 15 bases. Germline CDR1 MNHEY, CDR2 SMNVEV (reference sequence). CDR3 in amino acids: CASSLQGRGSYNSPLHF. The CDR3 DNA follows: TGTGCCAGCAGTTTACAAGGGAGGGGCTCATATAATTCACCCCTCCACTTT.

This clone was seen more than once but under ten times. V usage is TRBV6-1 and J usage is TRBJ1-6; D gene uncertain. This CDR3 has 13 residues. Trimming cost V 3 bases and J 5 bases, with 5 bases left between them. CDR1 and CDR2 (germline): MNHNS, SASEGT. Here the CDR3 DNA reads TGTGCCAGCAGTGAGGCAGATAATTCACCCCTCCACTTT. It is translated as CASSEADNSPLHF.

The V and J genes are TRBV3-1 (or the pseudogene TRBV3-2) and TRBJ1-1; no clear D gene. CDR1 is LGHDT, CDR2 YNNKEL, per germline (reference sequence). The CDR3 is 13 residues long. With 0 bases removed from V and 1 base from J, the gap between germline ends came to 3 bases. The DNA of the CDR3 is TGTGCCAGCAGCCAAGAACAGAACACTGAAGCTTTCTTT. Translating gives CASSQEQNTEAFF.

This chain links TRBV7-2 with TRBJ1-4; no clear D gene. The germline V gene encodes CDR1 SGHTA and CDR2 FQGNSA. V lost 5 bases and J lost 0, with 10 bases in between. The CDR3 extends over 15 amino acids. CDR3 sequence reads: CASSQQRTTNEKLFF. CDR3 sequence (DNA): TGTGCCAGCAGCCAACAGAGAACAACTAATGAAAAACTGTTTTTT.

In nucleotides, the CDR3 is TGTGCCAGCAGTTTAGGGGCAGACTACGAGCAGTACTTC. Translation: CASSLGADYEQYF. The chain recombines TRBV12-3 or TRBV12-4 with TRBJ2-7; D is uncertain. The CDR3 contains 13 residues. V lost 1 base to trimming and J lost 3 bases, with 7 bases between them.

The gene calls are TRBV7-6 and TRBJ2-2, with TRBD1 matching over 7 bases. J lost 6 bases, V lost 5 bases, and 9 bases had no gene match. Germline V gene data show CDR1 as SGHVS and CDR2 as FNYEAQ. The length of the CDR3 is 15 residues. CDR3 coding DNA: TGTGCCAGCAGCGACGGACAGGTCAGGGCCGGGGAGCTGTTTTTT. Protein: CASSDGQVRAGELFF.